This entry features one T cell receptor beta chain sequence. This sample stems from a study of PD-L1 blockade in urothelial cancer. Study overall: Patients went on atezolizumab at some point between 2013 and 2015, receiving 1,200 mg intravenously every 3 weeks. Blood yielded a median of approximately 150,000 T cells per sample. Male sex and bladder-origin urothelial cancer characterized about 90% of the roughly 30 patients.

TCRdb keeps only in-frame clones here, not all; method: immunoSEQ multiplex PCR. The top ten hold 4.5% to 7% of the sample, which has tens of thousands of clones, roughly 87% seen once. Patients presented with locally advanced or metastatic urothelial carcinoma. This CDR3 comprises 12 residues. Germline lookup yields CDR1 SGHTA and CDR2 FQGNSA. V shed 5 bases and J shed 11 bases, with 13 bases lying between them. The chain links TRBV7-2 to TRBJ2-4; D gene uncertain. The sequence was collected from a woman in her seventies with urothelial cancer. Source: PBMCs, taken around atezolizumab (anti-PD-L1) treatment. For the CDR3, the DNA is TGTGCCAGCAGCCCGGAGTTGGTGGTTCAGTACTTC. This encodes CASSPELVVQYF.